This TCR beta chain was observed in a study of OX40 agonist ivuxolimab in advanced cancers. For the study at large: Clinicians treated patients with ivuxolimab, an agonistic anti-OX40 (CD134) antibody. Participants could have had prior anti-PD-1, anti-PD-L1 or anti-CTLA-4 therapy, and around 43% had some.

The ends were cut back, 1 base at V and 7 bases at J, with 11 bases in the middle. The CDR3 covers 14 residues. Germline lookup yields CDR1 LNHDA and CDR2 SQIVND (reference sequence). The table came from immunoSEQ multiplex PCR; TCRdb's copy has only in-frame clones and leaves some out. The sample lists over 8,000 clones; 66% were seen once. This TCR came from an adult with an advanced solid tumor such as melanoma, head and neck, liver or kidney cancer. V is TRBV19 and J is TRBJ1-5; D gene unclear. Sequenced material: CD4+ or CD8+ T cells sorted from blood, taken in a trial of the OX40 agonist ivuxolimab. The DNA for the CDR3 is TGTGCCAGTAGTATAGGCGCAGGTTCACAGCCCCAGCATTTT. The encoded protein is CASSIGAGSQPQHF.